This TCR beta chain was recorded in a study of cytomegalovirus exposure and HLA in healthy donors. Primers included in the PCR were 60 Vbeta and 13 Jbeta primers. TCRdb keeps only in-frame clones here, not all; method: immunoSEQ multiplex PCR. Of roughly 13,000 clones in the sample, around 60% are singletons; the top ten hold around a sixth. Deletions cut 4 bases from V and 3 bases from J, with 10 bases between. CDR3 length: 13 amino acids. Germline CDR1 is SGDLS and CDR2 is YYNGEE. This clone has just one count. This receptor was identified in a woman in her forties or fifties in good health and CMV-seropositive. The chain uses TRBV9 and TRBJ1-2, with a weak D call TRBD1 (6 bases). The source material was PBMCs. The CDR3 DNA is TGTGCCAGCAGCCCCCGACAGGACTATGGCTACACCTTC. Translated: CASSPRQDYGYTF.